Described below is a single T cell receptor (beta chain) sequence and its context. Using immunoSEQ multiplex PCR, the repertoire was profiled, and TCRdb retains in-frame clones only, with some absent. Here the sample spans about 180,000 clones, over 80% being singletons. The data belong to a study of T cell responses to AZD1222 COVID-19 vaccine. The CDR3 is 15 amino acids. The germline V gene encodes CDR1 LNHDA and CDR2 SQIVND (reference sequence). V was shortened by 6 bases and J by 3 bases, with 14 bases between the two germline ends. The source was peripheral blood, collected 28 days after the second dose of the MenACWY control vaccine. The chain has TRBV19 and TRBJ2-2; D is unresolved. This TCR came from an adult who received the MenACWY meningococcal vaccine as a control. The CDR3 sequence is CASSMGGRYTGELFF. The CDR3 DNA follows: TGTGCCAGTAGCATGGGCGGAAGGTACACCGGGGAGCTGTTTTTT.